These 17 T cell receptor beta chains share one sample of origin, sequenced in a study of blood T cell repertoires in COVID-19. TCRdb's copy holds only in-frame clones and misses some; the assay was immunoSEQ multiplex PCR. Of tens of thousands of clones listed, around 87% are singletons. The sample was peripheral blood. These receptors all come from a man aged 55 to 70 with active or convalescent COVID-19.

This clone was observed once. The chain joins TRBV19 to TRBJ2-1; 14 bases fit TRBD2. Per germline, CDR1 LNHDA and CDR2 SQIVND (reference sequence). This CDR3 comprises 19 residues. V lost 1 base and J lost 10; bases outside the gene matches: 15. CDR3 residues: CASSIVAPPRWTSGREQFF. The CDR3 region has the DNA TGTGCCAGTAGTATAGTCGCCCCACCCCGTTGGACTAGCGGGAGGGAGCAGTTCTTC. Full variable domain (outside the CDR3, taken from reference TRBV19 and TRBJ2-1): DGGITQSPKYLFRKEGQNVTLSCEQNLNHDAMYWYRQDPGQGLRLIYYSQIVNDFQKGDIAEGYSVSREKKESFPLTVTSAQKNPTAFYLCASSIVAPPRWTSGREQFFGPGTRLTVL.

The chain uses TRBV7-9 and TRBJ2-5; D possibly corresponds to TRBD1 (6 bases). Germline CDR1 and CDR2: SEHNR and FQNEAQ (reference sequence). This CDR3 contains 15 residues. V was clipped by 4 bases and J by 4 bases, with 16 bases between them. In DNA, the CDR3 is TGTGCCAGCAGCTACGTACAGGGTGGCGGAGAGACCCAGTACTTC. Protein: CASSYVQGGGETQYF.

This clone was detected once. For the CDR3, the DNA is TGTGCTAGTGGTTTGTCCGCCGGGACAGGGGGCTGGAATGAGCAGTTCTTC. Its protein product is CASGLSAGTGGWNEQFF. The rearrangement uses TRBV12-5 and TRBJ2-1; 12 nucleotides match TRBD1. Germline trimming cut 2 bases from V and 7 bases from J; bases unmatched to any gene: 9. The CDR3 length is 17 residues. Per the germline V gene, CDR1 is LGHNT and CDR2 is FRNRAP.

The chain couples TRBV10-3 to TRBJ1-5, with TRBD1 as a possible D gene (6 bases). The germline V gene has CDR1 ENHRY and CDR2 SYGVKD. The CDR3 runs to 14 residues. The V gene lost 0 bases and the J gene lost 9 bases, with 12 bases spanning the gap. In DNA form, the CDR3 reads TGTGCCATCAGTGAGTCTACAGGGAGTGGGCCCCAGCATTTT. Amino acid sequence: CAISESTGSGPQHF.

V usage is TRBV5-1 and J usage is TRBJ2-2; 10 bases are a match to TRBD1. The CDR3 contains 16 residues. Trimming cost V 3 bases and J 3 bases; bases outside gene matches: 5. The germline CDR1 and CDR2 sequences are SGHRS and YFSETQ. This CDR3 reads CASSSGTGDYTGELFF. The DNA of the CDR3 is TGCGCCAGCAGCTCCGGGACAGGGGATTACACCGGGGAGCTGTTTTTT.

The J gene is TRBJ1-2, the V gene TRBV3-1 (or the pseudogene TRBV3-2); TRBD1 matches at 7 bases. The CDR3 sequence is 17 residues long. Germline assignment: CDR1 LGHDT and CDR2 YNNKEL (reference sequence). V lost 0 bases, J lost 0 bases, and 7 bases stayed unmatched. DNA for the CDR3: TGTGCCAGCAGCCAAGAGCGCAGGGGGTTACCTAACTATGGCTACACCTTC. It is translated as CASSQERRGLPNYGYTF.

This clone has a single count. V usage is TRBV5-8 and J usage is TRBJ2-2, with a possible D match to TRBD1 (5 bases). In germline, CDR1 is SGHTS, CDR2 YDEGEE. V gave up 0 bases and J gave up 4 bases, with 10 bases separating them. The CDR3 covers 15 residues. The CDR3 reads CASSLGTTFTGELFF. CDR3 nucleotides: TGTGCCAGCAGCTTGGGGACAACTTTCACCGGGGAGCTGTTTTTT.

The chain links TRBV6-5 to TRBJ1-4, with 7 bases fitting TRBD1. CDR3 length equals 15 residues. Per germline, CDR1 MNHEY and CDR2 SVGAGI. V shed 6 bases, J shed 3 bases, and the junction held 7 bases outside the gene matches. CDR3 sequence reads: CASRDTGAANEKLFF. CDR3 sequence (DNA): TGTGCCAGCAGGGATACAGGGGCGGCTAATGAAAAACTGTTTTTT.

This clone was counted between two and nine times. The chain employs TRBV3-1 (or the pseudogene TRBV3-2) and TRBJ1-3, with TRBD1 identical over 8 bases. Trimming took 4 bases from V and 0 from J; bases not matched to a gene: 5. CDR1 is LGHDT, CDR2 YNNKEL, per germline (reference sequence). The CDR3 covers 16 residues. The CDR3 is CASSRQGPSSGNTIYF. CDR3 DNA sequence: TGTGCCAGCAGCCGACAGGGGCCCAGCTCTGGAAACACCATATATTTT.

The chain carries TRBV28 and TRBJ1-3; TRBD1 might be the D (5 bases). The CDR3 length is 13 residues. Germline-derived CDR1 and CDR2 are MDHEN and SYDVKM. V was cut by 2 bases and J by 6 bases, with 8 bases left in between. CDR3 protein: CASSLGHPNTIYF. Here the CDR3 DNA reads TGTGCCAGCAGTTTAGGACACCCAAACACCATATATTTT.

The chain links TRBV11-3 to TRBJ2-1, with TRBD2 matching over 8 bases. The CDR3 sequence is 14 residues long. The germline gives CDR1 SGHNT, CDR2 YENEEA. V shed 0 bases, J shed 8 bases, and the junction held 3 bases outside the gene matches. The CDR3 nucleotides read TGTGCCAGCAGCTTAGATCGAGCGGGAGATGAGCAGTTCTTC. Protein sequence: CASSLDRAGDEQFF.

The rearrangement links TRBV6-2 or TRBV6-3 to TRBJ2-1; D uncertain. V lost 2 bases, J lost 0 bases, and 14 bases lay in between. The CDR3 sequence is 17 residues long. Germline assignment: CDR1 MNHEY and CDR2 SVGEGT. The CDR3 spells CASSYTARNPSYNEQFF. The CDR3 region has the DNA TGTGCCAGCAGTTACACAGCCCGCAACCCCTCCTACAATGAGCAGTTCTTC.

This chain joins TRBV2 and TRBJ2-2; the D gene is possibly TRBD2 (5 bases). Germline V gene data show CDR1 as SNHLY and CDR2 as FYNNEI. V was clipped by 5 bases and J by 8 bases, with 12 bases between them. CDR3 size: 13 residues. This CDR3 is CASSPQEAGELFF. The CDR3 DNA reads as TGTGCCAGCAGTCCTCAGGAGGCGGGGGAGCTGTTTTTT.

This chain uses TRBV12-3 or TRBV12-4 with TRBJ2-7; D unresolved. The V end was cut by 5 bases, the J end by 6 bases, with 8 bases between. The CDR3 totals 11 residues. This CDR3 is CASSLSSEQYF. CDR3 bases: TGTGCCAGCAGTCTCAGTTCCGAGCAGTACTTC.

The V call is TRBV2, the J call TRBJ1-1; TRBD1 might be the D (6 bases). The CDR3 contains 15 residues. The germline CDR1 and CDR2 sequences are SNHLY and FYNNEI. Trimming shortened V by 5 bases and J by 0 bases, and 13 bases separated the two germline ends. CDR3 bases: TGTGCCAGCAGTCTTACGGGACACTTGAACACTGAAGCTTTCTTT. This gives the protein CASSLTGHLNTEAFF.

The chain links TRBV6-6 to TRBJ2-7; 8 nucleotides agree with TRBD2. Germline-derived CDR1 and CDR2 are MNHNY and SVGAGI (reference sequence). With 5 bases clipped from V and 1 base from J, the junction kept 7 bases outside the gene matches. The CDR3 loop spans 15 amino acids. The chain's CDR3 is CASSSGGPISYEQYF. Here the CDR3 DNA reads TGTGCCAGCAGTAGCGGGGGCCCGATATCCTACGAGCAGTACTTC.

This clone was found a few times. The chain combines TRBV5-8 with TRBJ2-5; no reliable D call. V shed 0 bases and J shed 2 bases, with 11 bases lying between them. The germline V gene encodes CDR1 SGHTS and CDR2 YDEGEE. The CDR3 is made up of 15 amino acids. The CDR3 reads CASSLARQVQETQYF. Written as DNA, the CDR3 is TGTGCCAGCAGCTTGGCCAGGCAGGTGCAAGAGACCCAGTACTTC. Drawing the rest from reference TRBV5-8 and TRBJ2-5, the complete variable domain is EAGVTQSPTHLIKTRGQQATLRCSPISGHTSVYWYQQALGLGLQFLLWYDEGEERNRGNFPPRFSGRQFPNYSSELNVNALELEDSALYLCASSLARQVQETQYFGPGTRLLVL.